The 11 T cell receptor beta chains below were found in one sample sequenced in a study of cytomegalovirus exposure and HLA in healthy donors. PCR primers comprised 60 Vbeta and 13 Jbeta primers. The data were produced by immunoSEQ multiplex PCR, yet TCRdb's version contains in-frame clones alone and is incomplete. The sample has around 190,000 clones, around 82% seen once. The sample comprised PBMCs. The receptors stem from a man in his forties in good health and CMV-seronegative.

V and J are TRBV5-1 and TRBJ2-7; TRBD1 matches 10 bases. CDR1 is SGHRS, CDR2 YFSETQ, per germline. The length of the CDR3 is 14 residues. The junction had 5 bases not matched to a gene; V was cut back by 6 bases and J by 2 bases. CDR3 protein: CASTNGQGAYEQYF. CDR3 DNA: TGCGCCAGCACCAACGGACAGGGGGCCTACGAGCAGTACTTC.

The CDR3 DNA reads TGCGCCAGCAGCTTGGGAACAGGGGGCAGCAATCAGCCCCAGCATTTT. This gives the protein CASSLGTGGSNQPQHF. The chain couples TRBV5-1 to TRBJ1-5, with 9 bases matching TRBD1. Looked up from germline, CDR1 is SGHRS and CDR2 is YFSETQ. CDR3 size: 16 residues. The J segment lost 1 base and the V segment lost 0 bases, leaving 2 bases of the junction unmatched.

This clone appeared a few times. The chain couples TRBV9 to TRBJ1-4, with TRBD1 identical over 8 bases. This CDR3 is 14 amino acids long. Looked up from germline, CDR1 is SGDLS and CDR2 is YYNGEE. The trim removed 2 bases at V and 4 bases at J, leaving 1 base unmatched. The DNA for the CDR3 is TGTGCCAGCAGCGTGGACAGGGATAATGAAAAACTGTTTTTT. Translating gives CASSVDRDNEKLFF. Together with reference TRBV9 and TRBJ1-4, the CDR3 gives the full variable domain: DSGVTQTPKHLITATGQRVTLRCSPRSGDLSVYWYQQSLDQGLQFLIQYYNGEERAKGNILERFSAQQFPDLHSELNLSSLELGDSALYFCASSVDRDNEKLFFGSGTQLSVL.

The genes are TRBV4-1 and TRBJ1-2; D possibly corresponds to TRBD1 (6 bases). V lost 1 base and J 4 bases, leaving 16 bases between the germline ends. Looked up from germline, CDR1 is MGHRA and CDR2 is YSYEKL. The CDR3 is 16 amino acids. Here the CDR3 reads CASSQGGGVRSYGYTF. CDR3 bases: TGCGCCAGCAGCCAAGGAGGGGGGGTGCGCAGCTATGGCTACACCTTC.

V gene TRBV9 combines with J gene TRBJ2-1; 7 nucleotides match TRBD2. Germline V gene data show CDR1 as SGDLS and CDR2 as YYNGEE. V trimming: 3 bases; J trimming: 8 bases; junction bases outside the gene matches: 8. The CDR3 consists of 14 residues. CDR3 sequence: CASSGGGGGYEQFF. Written as DNA, the CDR3 is TGTGCCAGCAGCGGGGGCGGGGGTGGCTATGAGCAGTTCTTC.

This chain uses TRBV27 with TRBJ1-5, with D possibly TRBD1 on 6 matching bases. Germline assignment: CDR1 MNHEY and CDR2 SMNVEV (reference sequence). The CDR3 runs to 13 residues. Trimming removed 6 bases from V and 11 bases from J, with 17 bases in between. The CDR3 bases are TGTGCCAGCAGCATGGACAGAAGTAAGACCCAGCATTTT. It encodes CASSMDRSKTQHF.

The rearrangement links TRBV5-1 to TRBJ2-4; D possibly corresponds to TRBD2 (6 bases). Germline values: CDR1 SGHRS, CDR2 YFSETQ. The CDR3 is 18 amino acids. V was pared by 0 bases and J by 0 bases, with 16 bases between. The CDR3 nucleotides are TGCGCCAGCAGCTTGGCGGGGGACGGGACCTTAGCCAAAAACATTCAGTACTTC. As protein: CASSLAGDGTLAKNIQYF.

The CDR3 is CASRRGGAGNTIYF. CDR3 bases: TGTGCCAGCAGGCGAGGGGGGGCAGGAAACACCATATATTTT. This chain connects TRBV5-6 to TRBJ1-3; D is possibly TRBD1 (6 bases). Germline lookup yields CDR1 SGHDT and CDR2 YYEEEE. The CDR3 has 14 residues. Trimming left V 5 bases short and J 4 bases short, with 13 bases between.

A single count supports this clone. The chain uses TRBV6-1 and TRBJ1-6; 7 nucleotides align to TRBD1. Germline V gene lookup returns CDR1 MNHNS and CDR2 SASEGT. Trimming took 2 bases from V and 5 from J; bases not matched to a gene: 6. This CDR3 has 16 amino acids. The CDR3 nucleotides are TGTGCCAGCAGTGAAAATTGGGACAGAAATAATTCACCCCTCCACTTT. Translated, it gives CASSENWDRNNSPLHF.

This clone has only one observation. The V and J genes are TRBV6-1 and TRBJ1-5; maybe TRBD1 (6 bases). V shed 7 bases and J shed 7 bases, with 17 bases lying between them. The CDR3 is made up of 14 amino acids. Germline V gene data show CDR1 as MNHNS and CDR2 as SASEGT. CDR3 in amino acids: CASTPDRFGQPQHF. The CDR3 nucleotides are TGTGCCAGCACCCCTGACAGGTTCGGCCAGCCCCAGCATTTT.

The rearrangement links TRBV15 to TRBJ2-3, with a tentative D call TRBD2 (7 bases). CDR1 is LNHNV, CDR2 YYDKDF, per germline (reference sequence). CDR3 length equals 16 residues. Trimming left V 1 base short and J 2 bases short, with 13 bases between. The CDR3 sequence: CATSRGGGQTTDTQYF. As DNA, the CDR3 is TGTGCCACCAGCAGAGGGGGGGGCCAGACCACAGATACGCAGTATTTT.